This T cell receptor (beta chain) was sequenced during a study of T-cell reconstitution after alpha-beta-depleted transplantation in children (dated by TCRdb to about 2016). For the wider study: T-cell immune reconstitution after TCRalphabeta/CD19-depleted allogeneic hematopoietic cell transplantation in children was quantitatively tracked in the study by means of TCR repertoire profiling.

The CDR3, from cysteine to phenylalanine, totals 12 residues. The CDR3 DNA has 36 bases and is translated from base 1. A distance of 9 bases separates the germline ends of V and J, which lose 5 bases and 8 bases respectively. Taken from the germline V gene, the CDR1 and CDR2 loops are MNHEY and SVGAGI. The library was made by PCR. The listed sequencing device is Illumina HiSeq 2500. To normalize quantification of the TCRbeta repertoire, the TCR libraries were built with molecular barcoding that relied on unique molecular identifiers. TCRdb took the public reads, trimmed them with fastp at Q25, ran MiXCR for clone calling and kept in-frame beta chains. Each CDR3 protein gets just one entry, which takes the most common genes and DNA from the rows behind it. The sample table contains about 230,000 distinct CDR3 sequences; only one count was recorded for around 13% of them. The ten top clones hold around 2.8% of the sample.

This clonotype was seen many times. It has no known antigen specificity. No per-base quality is available; no much larger clone lies one base away. The chain joins TRBV6-5 to TRBJ1-4, with TRBD1 perhaps the D gene, on 6 matching bases. The origin of this receptor is a human donor who donated a stem cell graft to a child with acute lymphoblastic leukemia. The sample was PBMCs from the stem cell graft donor, taken from the stem cell graft. In nucleotide form, the sequence is TGTGCCAGCAGTCGAACAGGGGAAAAACTGTTTTTT. Its amino acids are CASSRTGEKLFF.